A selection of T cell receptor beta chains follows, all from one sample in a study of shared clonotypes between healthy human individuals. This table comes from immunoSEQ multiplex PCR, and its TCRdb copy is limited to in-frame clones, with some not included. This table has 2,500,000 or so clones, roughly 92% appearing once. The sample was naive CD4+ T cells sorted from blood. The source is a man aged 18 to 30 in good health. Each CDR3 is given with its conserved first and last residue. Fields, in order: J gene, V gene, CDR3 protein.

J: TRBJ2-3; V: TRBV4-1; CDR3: CASSHLGTRGTDTQYF
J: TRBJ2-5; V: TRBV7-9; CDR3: CASLSGTSGQETQYF
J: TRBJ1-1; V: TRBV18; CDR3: CASSPQLTDTEAFF
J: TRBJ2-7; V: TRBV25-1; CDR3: CASSEWYYGTTYEQYF
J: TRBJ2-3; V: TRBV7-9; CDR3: CASSLSDTQYF
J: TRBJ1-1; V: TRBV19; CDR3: CASSRTLNTEAFF
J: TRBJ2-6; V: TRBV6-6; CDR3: CASSSGGVSGANVLTF
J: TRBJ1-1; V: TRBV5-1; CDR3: CASSWEGQGEAFF
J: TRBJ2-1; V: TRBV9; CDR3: CASSVEGGDYNEQFF
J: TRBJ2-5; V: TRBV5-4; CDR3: CASRAGTERGQYF
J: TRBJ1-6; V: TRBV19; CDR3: CASQDPGDSPLHF
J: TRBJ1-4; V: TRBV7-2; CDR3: CASSSETVLNEKLFF
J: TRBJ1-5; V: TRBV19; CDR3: CASSASLQPQHF
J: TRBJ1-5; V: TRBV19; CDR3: CASSPVGTSQPQHF
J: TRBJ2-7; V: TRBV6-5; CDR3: CASSYHGGYEQYF
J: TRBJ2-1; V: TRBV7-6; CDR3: CASSLGWKRGGSHNEQFF
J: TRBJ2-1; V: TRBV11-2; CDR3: CASSPPHSNNEQFF
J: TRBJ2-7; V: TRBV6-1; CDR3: CASSSLLDPTTEQYF
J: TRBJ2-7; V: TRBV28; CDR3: CASSLWDRGRYEQYF
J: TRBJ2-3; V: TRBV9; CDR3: CASSPGRVPPTDTQYF
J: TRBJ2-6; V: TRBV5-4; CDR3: CASSPRGPATSGANVLTF
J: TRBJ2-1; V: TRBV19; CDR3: CASSSSGTGGYNEQFF